The 21 T cell receptor beta chains presented below share a single source sample, sequenced in a study of human T cells and chemical hapten exposure. The time point: patch test 1, 2 weeks after DPC sensitization. Described treatment: therapeutic diphenylcyclopropenone sensitization with weekly scalp DPC. A single record per CDR3 protein comes from TCRdb applying MiXCR to the RACE reads. The repertoire has fewer than 400,000 distinct CDR3 sequences, around 7% of them found once; the top ten carry about 8%. This sample comprised whole blood, obtained in connection with sensitization to the hapten diphenylcyclopropenone (DPC). Receptors were obtained from a woman aged 18-30 years with alopecia areata. Some clones in this sample may be carry-over from other donors' samples.

This clonotype showed up just a few times. Compared with germline, one end of the junction differs, possibly owing to a read error. The rearrangement uses TRBV7-7 and TRBJ2-3, with TRBD1 matching 8 bases. The CDR3 loop spans 15 amino acids. The germline CDR1 and CDR2 sequences are SSHAT and FNYEAQ (reference sequence). The CDR3 is CASSSGQGPTDTQYF. CDR3 nucleotides: TGTGCTAGCAGCTCCGGACAGGGCCCCACAGATACGCAGTATTTT.

This clonotype was recorded at least ten times. The chain carries TRBV7-9 and TRBJ2-3; TRBD1 aligns across 7 bases. Germline CDR1 SEHNR, CDR2 FQNEAQ (reference sequence). V dropped 5 bases and J dropped 1; count of bases not matched to a gene: 6. The CDR3 is 15 amino acids. This chain's CDR3 is CASSARQGGTDTQYF. DNA for the CDR3: TGTGCCAGCAGCGCCCGACAGGGCGGCACAGATACGCAGTATTTT. Combining the CDR3 with reference TRBV7-9 and TRBJ2-3 gives the whole variable domain DTGVSQNPRHKITKRGQNVTFRCDPISEHNRLYWYRQTLGQGPEFLTYFQNEAQLEKSRLLSDRFSAERPKGSFSTLEIQRTEQGDSAMYLCASSARQGGTDTQYFGPGTRLTVL.

This clonotype was seen at least ten times. The V call is TRBV28, the J call TRBJ2-2; TRBD1 might be the D (5 bases). The CDR3 has 15 residues. The germline V gene has CDR1 MDHEN and CDR2 SYDVKM. The V and J ends lost 2 bases and 5 bases respectively, with 12 bases between them. CDR3 nucleotide sequence: TGTGCCAGCAGTTTAACCCCTCAGGGAACCGGGGAGCTGTTTTTT. Amino acid sequence: CASSLTPQGTGELFF.

This clonotype was counted many times. The chain is built from TRBV7-2 and TRBJ2-1; 11 nucleotides agree with TRBD1. The ends lost 5 bases at V and 10 bases at J; junction bases unmatched: 7. There are 14 residues in the CDR3. Germline-derived CDR1 and CDR2 are SGHTA and FQGNSA. CDR3 sequence reads: CASSPGQGAWEQFF. The CDR3 nucleotides are TGTGCCAGCAGCCCAGGACAGGGGGCCTGGGAGCAGTTCTTC.

This clonotype was observed a few times. The CDR3 reads CANPPQGQIHNEQFF. The CDR3 DNA reads as TGTGCCAATCCTCCCCAGGGCCAAATACACAATGAGCAGTTCTTC. The gene calls are TRBV27 and TRBJ2-1, with D possibly matching TRBD1 (5 bases). The germline gives CDR1 MNHEY, CDR2 SMNVEV (reference sequence). The V gene lost 10 bases and the J gene lost 5 bases, with 21 bases spanning the gap. This CDR3 has 15 residues.

The chain links TRBV20-1 to TRBJ2-7; 7 positions match TRBD1. With 4 bases clipped from V and 4 bases from J, the junction kept 4 bases outside the gene matches. Per the germline V gene, CDR1 is DFQATT and CDR2 is SNEGSKA (reference sequence). This CDR3 contains 12 residues. Here the CDR3 reads CSAKTGFYEQYF. CDR3 DNA: TGCAGTGCTAAGACAGGGTTTTACGAGCAGTACTTC.

This clonotype was counted ten times or more. The V gene is TRBV4-2, the J gene TRBJ2-3; TRBD2 agrees at 9 bases. This CDR3 is 19 amino acids long. CDR1 is LGHNA, CDR2 YNFKEQ, per germline. V lost 4 bases, J lost 4 bases, and 18 bases stayed unmatched. CDR3 in amino acids: CASSPRLAGLNVVPDTQYF. The CDR3 bases are TGTGCCAGCAGCCCCCGCCTAGCGGGATTAAATGTAGTCCCAGATACGCAGTATTTT.

Only a few counts were recorded for this clonotype. CDR3 region: CATSSRDREINEQFF. In DNA, the CDR3 is TGTGCCACCAGCAGCCGGGACAGGGAAATAAATGAGCAGTTCTTC. This chain joins TRBV15 and TRBJ2-1; TRBD1 matches 9 bases. The CDR3 runs to 15 residues. With V trimmed by 3 bases and J by 7 bases, 7 bases remained unmatched. CDR1 is LNHNV and CDR2 is YYDKDF in the germline V gene (reference sequence).

The chain combines TRBV3-1 with TRBJ1-2; TRBD1 is a possible D gene (6 bases). The CDR3 is 15 amino acids. Germline V gene lookup returns CDR1 LGHDT and CDR2 YNNKEL (reference sequence). V was shortened by 0 bases and J by 2 bases, with 10 bases between the two germline ends. The CDR3 nucleotides are TGTGCCAGCAGCCAAGAACAGGGTGGAAACTATGGCTACACCTTC. It is translated as CASSQEQGGNYGYTF.

This clonotype was seen only a few times. The chain joins TRBV3-1 to TRBJ2-5; D is ambiguous. The CDR3 is made up of 12 amino acids. V dropped 1 base and J dropped 4 bases, with 4 bases sitting between them. Germline-derived CDR1 and CDR2 are LGHDT and YNNKEL (reference sequence). The CDR3 spells CASSQVAETQYF. CDR3 nucleotides: TGTGCCAGCAGCCAAGTTGCAGAGACCCAGTACTTC.

This clonotype came up a few times. The chain has TRBV29-1 and TRBJ2-2; 9 bases agree with TRBD1. V lost 6 bases to trimming and J lost 5 bases; unmatched junction nucleotides: 1. CDR3 length: 12 amino acids. Germline V gene lookup returns CDR1 SQVTM and CDR2 ANQGSEA. Here the CDR3 DNA reads TGCAGCGTGGGACAGGGTACCGGGGAGCTGTTTTTT. Encoded protein: CSVGQGTGELFF.

This clonotype has only a few counts. J is TRBJ1-1 and V is TRBV27; tentatively, D is TRBD1 (5 bases). V was clipped by 8 bases and J by 3 bases, with 13 bases between them. Per the germline V gene, CDR1 is MNHEY and CDR2 is SMNVEV (reference sequence). CDR3 length: 13 amino acids. CDR3 residues: CASAAGVDTEAFF. The CDR3 DNA reads TGTGCCAGCGCGGCGGGGGTGGACACTGAAGCTTTCTTT.

This clonotype was detected only a few times. The rearrangement uses TRBV28 and TRBJ2-7; D possibly corresponds to TRBD2 (6 bases). CDR3 size: 14 residues. The V gene lost 2 bases and the J gene lost 2 bases, with 10 bases spanning the gap. Per the germline V gene, CDR1 is MDHEN and CDR2 is SYDVKM. CDR3 loop: CASSLRGTPYEQYF. For the CDR3, the DNA is TGTGCCAGCAGTTTACGGGGGACTCCCTACGAGCAGTACTTC.

The table lists this clonotype with a few counts. The chain joins TRBV4-3 to TRBJ2-6; D ambiguous. V was trimmed by 0 bases and J by 0 bases, leaving 6 bases between them. Germline CDR1 LGHNA, CDR2 YSLEER. This CDR3 has 16 amino acids. The CDR3 protein is CASSQDVGSGANVLTF. The CDR3, as DNA: TGCGCCAGCAGCCAAGACGTGGGCTCTGGGGCCAACGTCCTGACTTTC.

This clonotype was observed a handful of times. The rearrangement links TRBV6-6 to TRBJ1-1, with TRBD1 identical over 9 bases. Germline V gene sequence: CDR1 MNHNY, CDR2 SVGAGI (reference sequence). This CDR3 contains 15 residues. J lost 3 bases, V lost 6 bases, and 8 bases had no gene match. CDR3 nucleotides: TGTGCCAGCAGCTTAACAGGGGGCGGGTACACTGAAGCTTTCTTT. It specifies CASSLTGGGYTEAFF.

The chain has TRBV6-4 and TRBJ2-3; tentatively, D is TRBD2 (5 bases). This CDR3 is built from 16 residues. The V end lost 2 bases, the J end lost 4 bases, and 16 bases lay between the germline ends. Per germline, CDR1 MRHNA and CDR2 SNTAGT. The CDR3 DNA is TGTGCCAGCAGTGACGTGTCGGGTGGAGGTGCAGATACGCAGTATTTT. Protein sequence: CASSDVSGGGADTQYF.

This clonotype has ten or more counts. The rearrangement links TRBV6-2 or TRBV6-3 to TRBJ1-1; D remains ambiguous. Trimming left V 4 bases short and J 5 bases short, with 11 bases between. CDR1 MNHEY and CDR2 SVGEGT come from the germline V gene. CDR3 size: 13 residues. CDR3 in amino acids: CASSWDLGTEAFF. In DNA, the CDR3 is TGTGCCAGCAGTTGGGATCTAGGGACTGAAGCTTTCTTT.

The V gene is TRBV12-5, the J gene TRBJ2-2; D ambiguous. This CDR3 contains 15 residues. Germline lookup yields CDR1 LGHNT and CDR2 FRNRAP. V gave up 0 bases and J gave up 4 bases, with 9 bases separating them. Here the CDR3 DNA reads TGTGCTAGTGGTTTGGTACGGTGGGGCACCGGGGAGCTGTTTTTT. It encodes CASGLVRWGTGELFF.

In its sample, this clonotype was seen many times. The V call is TRBV7-2, the J call TRBJ1-1, with D possibly being TRBD1 (5 bases). Trimming took 2 bases from V and 1 from J, leaving 8 bases between them. The CDR3 loop spans 14 amino acids. Germline-derived CDR1 and CDR2 are SGHTA and FQGNSA. The CDR3 reads CASSLQGSNTEAFF. The CDR3 DNA reads TGTGCCAGCAGCTTACAGGGATCGAACACTGAAGCTTTCTTT. The full variable domain, with the rest looked up from reference TRBV7-2 and TRBJ1-1, is GAGVSQSPSNKVTEKGKDVELRCDPISGHTALYWYRQSLGQGLEFLIYFQGNSAPDKSGLPSDRFSAERTGGSVSTLTIQRTQQEDSAVYLCASSLQGSNTEAFFGQGTRLTVV.

There are many counts of this clonotype. The V call is TRBV21-1, the J call TRBJ2-3; no check of the table's D call, TRBD1, against the DNA was made. TRBV21-1 is termed a pseudogene. The CDR3 length is 15 residues. In DNA, the CDR3 is TGTGCCAGCAGCACCCTAGCGCCCAGCACAGATACGCAGTATTTT. Translating it yields CASSTLAPSTDTQYF.

This clonotype showed up many times. The chain has TRBV18 and TRBJ2-7; D not certain. V lost 2 bases, J lost 7 bases, and 9 bases lay in between. Looked up from germline, CDR1 is KGHSH and CDR2 is LQKENI. CDR3 length equals 12 residues. CDR3 DNA: TGTGCCAGCTCACCAGAGAGCATTGAGCAGTACTTC. Amino acid sequence: CASSPESIEQYF.